This T cell receptor delta chain was identified during a study of γδ T cells in repeated Plasmodium falciparum infection. In the study overall: Timepoints: baseline, immediately before selected infections, and 21 days after every infection.

The CDR3 has 21 residues. CDR1 TSESDYY and CDR2 QEAYKQQN come from the germline V gene. TCRdb made new clone calls on the multiplex PCR reads using CATT. The sample shows approximately 53,000 delta-chain clones, around 1.8% of them seen only once. Vgamma9/Vdelta2+ and Vdelta2-negative gammadelta T cells were flow-sorted from PBMC for bulk sequencing. As for this clone: Since a far larger clone is one base different, this is likely a read error. This sample includes further DNA sequences coding for the same CDR3.

Sequenced sample: gamma-delta T cells from blood. The TCR sequence derives from a pool of human donors (malaria-infected and uninfected, not separated). The J gene is TRDJ1, the V gene TRAV38-2/DV8, with TRDD3 matching 10 bases. This CDR3 is CAYRSFSDPGEKWGIHPKLIF. CDR3 DNA: TGTGCTTATAGGAGCTTCTCCGATCCTGGGGAGAAGTGGGGGATACACCCAAAACTAATCTTT.